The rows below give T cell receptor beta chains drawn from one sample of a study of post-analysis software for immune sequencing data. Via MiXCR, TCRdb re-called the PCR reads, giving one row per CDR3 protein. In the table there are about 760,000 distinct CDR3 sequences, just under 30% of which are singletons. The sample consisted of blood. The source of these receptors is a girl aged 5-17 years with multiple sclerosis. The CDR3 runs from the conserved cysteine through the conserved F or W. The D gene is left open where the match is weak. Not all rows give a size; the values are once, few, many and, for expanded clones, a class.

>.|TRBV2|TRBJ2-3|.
TGTGCCAGCAGTGAACAGGGTTATGGAGGCACAGATACGCAGTATTTT
CASSEQGYGGTDTQYF
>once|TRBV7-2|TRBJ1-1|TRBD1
TGTGCCAGCACCGTTACGACAGGGACCGAAGCTTTCTTT
CASTVTTGTEAFF
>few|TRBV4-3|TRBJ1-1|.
TGCGCCAGCAGCCAAGGAGCAGAAAGGGTAAAAGCTTTCTTT
CASSQGAERVKAFF
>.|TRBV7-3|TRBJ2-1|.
TGTGCCAGCAGCTTAAGGTTGGCGGGACACAGTGAGCAGTTCTTC
CASSLRLAGHSEQFF
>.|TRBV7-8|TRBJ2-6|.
TGTGCCAGCAGCTCTCCAGGGGGGATTGGGTCTGGGGCCAACGTCCTGACTTTC
CASSSPGGIGSGANVLTF
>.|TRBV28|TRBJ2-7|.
TGTGCCGGTACTTCTGCCTACGAGCAGTACTTC
CAGTSAYEQYF
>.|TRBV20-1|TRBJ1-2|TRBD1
TGCAGTGCTAGCCCCCCGGGCAGGGGGCAAGGCTATGGCTACACCTTC
CSASPPGRGQGYGYTF
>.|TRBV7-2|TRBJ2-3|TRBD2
TGTGCCAGCAGCTCCCGACTAGCGGGAGTAGGATCGGATACGCAGTATTTT
CASSSRLAGVGSDTQYF
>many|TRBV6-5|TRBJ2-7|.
TGTGCCAGCAGCCACTACCACTCAAGCTACGAGCAGTACTTC
CASSHYHSSYEQYF
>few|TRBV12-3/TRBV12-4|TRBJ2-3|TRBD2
TGTGCCAGCAGTTTCAATCCCCTTTTTGCGGGGGTTACTAGCACAGATACGCAGTATTTT
CASSFNPLFAGVTSTDTQYF
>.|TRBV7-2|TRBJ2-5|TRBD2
TGTGCCAGCAGCTTAGCGGAACCGGCGGGGGGTTTCACGGAGACCCAGTACTTC
CASSLAEPAGGFTETQYF
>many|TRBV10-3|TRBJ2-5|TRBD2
TGTGCCATCAGTGAGTCTAGCGGGGAGACCCAGTACTTC
CAISESSGETQYF
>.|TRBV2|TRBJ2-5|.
TGTGCCAGCAGTCCCCTGGACGCTGTTATCCCAGAGACCCAGTACTTC
CASSPLDAVIPETQYF
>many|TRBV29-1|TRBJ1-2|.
TGCAGCGTTGAGAGTGGCTACACCTTC
CSVESGYTF
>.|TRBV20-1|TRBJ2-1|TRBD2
TGCAGTGCTAGAGATCCCCTAGCGGGGGGGTACAATGAGCAGTTCTTC
CSARDPLAGGYNEQFF
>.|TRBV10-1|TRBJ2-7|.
TGCGCCAGCAGTGAGGGGCTGAGCTCCTACGAGCAGTACTTC
CASSEGLSSYEQYF
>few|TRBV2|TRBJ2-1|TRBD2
TGTGCCAGCAGCAAAATACTAGCGGGAGAAACTAGTGAGCAGTTCTTC
CASSKILAGETSEQFF
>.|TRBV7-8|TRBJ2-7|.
TGTGCCAGCAGCTTAGGAGTCATCCCCCACGAGCAGTACTTC
CASSLGVIPHEQYF
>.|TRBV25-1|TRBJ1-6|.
TGTGCCAGCAGTGAGGGGATGAGGGGCTCCCATAATTCACCCCTCCACTTT
CASSEGMRGSHNSPLHF
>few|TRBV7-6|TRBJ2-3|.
TGTGCCAGCAGCTTGCCCTCCGGTACGCAGTATTTT
CASSLPSGTQYF
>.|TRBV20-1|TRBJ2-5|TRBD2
TGCAGTGCTCTACAGACTAGCGGGGACCAAGAGACCCAGTACTTC
CSALQTSGDQETQYF
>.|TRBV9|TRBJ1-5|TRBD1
TGTGCCAGCAGCGGGGGGACAGGGAGCCTTCAGCCCCAGCATTTT
CASSGGTGSLQPQHF
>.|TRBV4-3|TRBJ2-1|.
TGCGCCAGCAGCCAAGAAAGGTATCTTCCCAATGAGCAGTTCTTC
CASSQERYLPNEQFF
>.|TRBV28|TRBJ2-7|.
TGTGCCAGCAGTTTATCATTAGCGGTCTACGAGCAGTACTTC
CASSLSLAVYEQYF
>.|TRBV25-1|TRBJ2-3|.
TGTGCCAGCGGTGAGGACGCAGGCACAGATACGCAGTATTTT
CASGEDAGTDTQYF
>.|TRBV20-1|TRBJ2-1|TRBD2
TGCAGTGCTAGTAGACTAGCTGAGCAGTTCTTC
CSASRLAEQFF
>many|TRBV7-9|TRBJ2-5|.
TGTGCCAGCAGCGACCAAGGGGGGTTTGCGCAAGAGACCCAGTACTTC
CASSDQGGFAQETQYF
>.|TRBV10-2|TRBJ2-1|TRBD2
TGCGCCAGCAGTGATGTGTGGAACGGGGGGGTCTCCTACAATGAGCAGTTCTTC
CASSDVWNGGVSYNEQFF
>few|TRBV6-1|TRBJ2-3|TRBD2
TGTGCCAGCAGTAAAACCCCGCCGCGGGGGGGAGCTCCCTCGGATACGCAGTATTTT
CASSKTPPRGGAPSDTQYF
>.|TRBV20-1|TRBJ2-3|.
TGCAGTGCAGAACAGTACCCCCGCACAGATACGCAGTATTTT
CSAEQYPRTDTQYF
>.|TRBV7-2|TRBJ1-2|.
TGTGTCAGCAGCTTAGCGAAGGGAAATGGCTACACCTTC
CVSSLAKGNGYTF
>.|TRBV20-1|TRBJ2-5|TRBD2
TGCAGTGCTCGCCCCACCGGGAGGGGGACCCAGTACTTC
CSARPTGRGTQYF
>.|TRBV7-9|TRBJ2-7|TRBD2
TGTGCCAGCAGTTTACTAGCGGGGGGAGACGAGCAGTACTTC
CASSLLAGGDEQYF
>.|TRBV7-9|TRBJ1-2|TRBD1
TGTGCCAGCAGCCCCTGGGACAGGGGGCGGACGGGCTACACCTTC
CASSPWDRGRTGYTF
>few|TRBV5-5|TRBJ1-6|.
TGTGCCAGCAGCGTCGGGACTTCTGCGGGATCACCCCTCCACTTT
CASSVGTSAGSPLHF